The T cell receptor beta chain under discussion was sequenced for a study of T cell responses to AZD1222 COVID-19 vaccine (dated by TCRdb to about 2021). Study-level background: TCR sequencing covered 230 to 250 trial participants: around 210 given two doses of AZD1222 and 26 given two doses of MenACWY control vaccine. Trial participants were enrolled by age into 18-55, 56-69 and 70-plus year subgroups, with approximately 150, 28 and 58 TCR-sequenced participants respectively. Study-level results and caveats: The whole spike protein was spanned by vaccine-associated CD4 TCRs, and dominant responses were seen in regions 160-218 and 743-854. Conclusions about previously exposed vaccinees were limited because only a handful of AZD1222 recipients were SARS-CoV-2 seropositive at baseline. Spike-specific TCR breadth and depth rose significantly after two AZD1222 doses compared with day 0 and with MenACWY recipients. Participants were mostly white British, with more females than males. The authors suggested clonal diversity may have been underestimated. Because no day 14 peak-response samples were available, the repertoires could be characterized only after the peak T cell response. The 56-69-year group was small, and its depth increase did not reach significance, likely because of low power. Nearly half of unique spike-specific TCRs reportedly recognized epitopes outside regions mutated in the B.1.351 and B.1.1.7 variants.

The CDR3 regions of human TCRbeta chains were analyzed by immunosequencing. The paper's processing steps were these. Repertoire TCRs were matched against a reference library of SARS-CoV-2-specific TCRs generated with the MIRA antigen-specificity platform. Breadth was defined as the fraction of unique TCRs that were SARS-CoV-2-associated, and depth was defined as the fraction of total T cells that were SARS-CoV-2-associated. Using the MIRA data, each spike-specific TCR was assigned both to the spike region to which the TCR was reactive and to a CD4 or CD8 class. Log10-transformed breadth and depth values were compared by one-way ANOVA with Sidak's multiple comparisons tests. In its TCRdb copy, this immuneACCESS table keeps in-frame sequences only and misses some clones. Where compared with another copy, unresolved V genes explain less than half of these, and the others have no known cause. The V and J calls and the clone size are those of that table, but D and trimming were determined from the DNA. The sample has some 81,000 clones on record, 90% to 95% of them singletons. About 9.9% of the sample is taken by the ten largest.

In light of the paper, this sample's time point label describes: about 28 days (+/-7) after the second vaccine dose. AZD1222 recipients whose second dose came at about 4 weeks and those whose second dose came at about 12 weeks were combined into one group, since spike-specific TCR depth and breadth did not differ between the two schedules. The vaccinee samples were drawn from two UK trials, COV001 and COV002, one of which was a single-blind randomized controlled phase 2/3 trial testing AZD1222 (ChAdOx1 nCoV-19) in healthy adults. For TCRbeta chain sequencing, PBMC samples were collected from trial participants at day 0 and at day 28 after the second dose. Worth noting for this clone: The antigen this receptor binds is unknown. No base-level quality is on record; no much larger clone is a single base apart.

V is cut by 4 bases and J by 1 base, and the space between the germline ends is 10 bases. From the germline V gene, CDR1 is MNHEY and CDR2 is SVGAGI. The CDR3 measures 14 amino acids from cysteine to phenylalanine. The DNA shown is the 42-base CDR3, in frame from base 1. The sequenced sample was peripheral blood, obtained 28 days after the second AZD1222 dose. In this chain, TRBV6-5 is recombined with TRBJ1-2; no D gene call is confident. This TCR was recovered from an adult who received the AZD1222 COVID-19 vaccine. The sequence in DNA is TGTGCCAGCAGTTTCCTGGGCATTAACTATGGCTACACCTTC. This translates into CASSFLGINYGYTF.